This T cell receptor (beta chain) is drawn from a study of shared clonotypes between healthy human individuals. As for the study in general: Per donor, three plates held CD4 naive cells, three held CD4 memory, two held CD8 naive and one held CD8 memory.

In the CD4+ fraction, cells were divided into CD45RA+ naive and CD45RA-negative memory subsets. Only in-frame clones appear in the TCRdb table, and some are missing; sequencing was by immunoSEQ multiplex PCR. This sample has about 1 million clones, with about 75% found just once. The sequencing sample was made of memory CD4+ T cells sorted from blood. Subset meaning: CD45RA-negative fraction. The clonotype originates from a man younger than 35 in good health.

CDR3 residues: CASSRVEGGSTDTQYF. CDR3 in DNA: TGTGCCAGCAGCCGCGTGGAGGGGGGAAGCACAGATACGCAGTATTTT. This sequence joins TRBV7-9 and TRBJ2-3; the D gene could be TRBD1 or TRBD2 (6 bases each). CDR3 length: 16 amino acids. Germline CDR1 SEHNR, CDR2 FQNEAQ (reference sequence). Trimming took 5 bases from V and 0 from J, leaving 15 bases between them.